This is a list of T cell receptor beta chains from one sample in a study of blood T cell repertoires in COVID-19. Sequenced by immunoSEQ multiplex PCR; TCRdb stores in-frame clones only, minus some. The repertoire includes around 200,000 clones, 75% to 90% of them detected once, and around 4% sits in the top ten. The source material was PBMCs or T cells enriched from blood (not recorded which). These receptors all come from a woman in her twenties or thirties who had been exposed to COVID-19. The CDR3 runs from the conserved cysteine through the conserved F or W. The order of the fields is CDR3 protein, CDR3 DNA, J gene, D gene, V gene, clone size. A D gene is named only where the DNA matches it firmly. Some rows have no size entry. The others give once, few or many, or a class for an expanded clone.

cdr3_aa: CASSTRDSRLFF; cdr3_nt: TGTGCCAGCAGCACCCGGGACAGCCGACTGTTTTTT; j_call: TRBJ1-4; d_call: TRBD1; v_call: TRBV5-5; clone_size: NA
cdr3_aa: CAISEPNRQQSGYTF; cdr3_nt: TGTGCCATCAGTGAGCCCAACCGACAGCAGTCTGGCTACACCTTC; j_call: TRBJ1-2; d_call: NA; v_call: TRBV10-3; clone_size: few
cdr3_aa: CSVEGAGNGYTF; cdr3_nt: TGCAGCGTTGAAGGGGCAGGGAACGGCTACACCTTC; j_call: TRBJ1-2; d_call: NA; v_call: TRBV29-1; clone_size: NA
cdr3_aa: CASSIVAGNTEAFF; cdr3_nt: TGTGCCAGTAGTATAGTCGCAGGGAACACTGAAGCTTTCTTT; j_call: TRBJ1-1; d_call: NA; v_call: TRBV19; clone_size: NA
cdr3_aa: CASSLEGNSPLHF; cdr3_nt: TGTGCCAGCAGTTTGGAGGGTAATTCACCCCTCCACTTT; j_call: TRBJ1-6; d_call: NA; v_call: TRBV27; clone_size: NA
cdr3_aa: CAWSVFGRGLYEQYF; cdr3_nt: TGTGCCTGGAGTGTATTTGGCAGGGGGCTGTACGAGCAGTACTTC; j_call: TRBJ2-7; d_call: TRBD1; v_call: TRBV30; clone_size: NA
cdr3_aa: CASSWTSGGATDTQYF; cdr3_nt: TGTGCCAGCAGCTGGACTAGCGGGGGGGCAACCGATACGCAGTATTTT; j_call: TRBJ2-3; d_call: TRBD2; v_call: TRBV9; clone_size: NA
cdr3_aa: CASSLGGQSNEKLFF; cdr3_nt: TGTGCCAGCAGCTTGGGCGGGCAGTCTAATGAAAAACTGTTTTTT; j_call: TRBJ1-4; d_call: NA; v_call: TRBV5-5; clone_size: NA
cdr3_aa: CASSVSPLMESPLHF; cdr3_nt: TGTGCCAGCAGCGTAAGTCCTCTGATGGAGTCACCCCTCCACTTT; j_call: TRBJ1-6; d_call: NA; v_call: TRBV9; clone_size: NA
cdr3_aa: CASSAKGANTEAFF; cdr3_nt: TGCGCCAGCAGCGCTAAGGGGGCTAACACTGAAGCTTTCTTT; j_call: TRBJ1-1; d_call: TRBD1; v_call: TRBV5-1; clone_size: NA
cdr3_aa: CASRDMDSNQPQHF; cdr3_nt: TGTGCCAGCAGGGACATGGATAGCAATCAGCCCCAGCATTTT; j_call: TRBJ1-5; d_call: NA; v_call: TRBV2; clone_size: NA
cdr3_aa: CASSLTGTGGYEQYF; cdr3_nt: TGCGCCAGCAGCTTGACCGGGACAGGGGGCTATGAGCAGTACTTC; j_call: TRBJ2-7; d_call: TRBD1; v_call: TRBV5-1; clone_size: once
cdr3_aa: CASSLPEATNTEAFF; cdr3_nt: TGCGCCAGCAGCCTCCCGGAGGCAACGAACACTGAAGCTTTCTTT; j_call: TRBJ1-1; d_call: NA; v_call: TRBV5-1; clone_size: NA
cdr3_aa: CASSLTDSSPLHF; cdr3_nt: TGTGCCAGCAGCTTGACAGATAGTTCACCCCTCCACTTT; j_call: TRBJ1-6; d_call: NA; v_call: TRBV7-3; clone_size: NA
cdr3_aa: CASSPTGTGNQPQHF; cdr3_nt: TGTGCCAGTAGCCCCACCGGGACAGGCAATCAGCCCCAGCATTTT; j_call: TRBJ1-5; d_call: TRBD1; v_call: TRBV19; clone_size: once
cdr3_aa: CASSPGLAMGQPQHF; cdr3_nt: TGTGCCAGCTCACCGGGGCTCGCCATGGGGCAGCCCCAGCATTTT; j_call: TRBJ1-5; d_call: NA; v_call: TRBV18; clone_size: once
cdr3_aa: CASSSPTGNYGYTF; cdr3_nt: TGTGCCAGCAGCTCCCCGACAGGGAACTATGGCTACACCTTC; j_call: TRBJ1-2; d_call: TRBD1; v_call: TRBV5-6; clone_size: few